This TCR beta chain appears in the sequencing data of a study of T cells in Graves' hyperthyroidism and ophthalmopathy. Study-wide context: Peripheral blood specimens were obtained at initial diagnosis, prior to any treatment. Whole-study results and caveats: Through a model of 13 V-J features, ophthalmopathy was separated from stable hyperthyroidism. Peripheral blood also featured most of the thyroid clonotypes expanded above 0.001. Model predictions of ophthalmopathy came a median about 6.3 months before onset.

Per the germline V gene, CDR1 is SGHNT and CDR2 is YENEEA. This CDR3 has 17 amino acids. V lost 1 base and J lost 1, with 11 bases in between. Amplified TCR beta CDR3 regions derived from RNA transcripts. The HTBI primer set served for first-round RT-PCR of the TCR CDR3. TCRdb re-called the multiplex PCR reads with MiXCR, one entry per CDR3 protein. Seen here are a few hundred thousand distinct CDR3 sequences, about 15% observed once, and the top ten hold 15% to 20%. Of note for this clonotype: Its antigen is still unknown.

The sequenced sample was blood. The receptor was isolated from a young woman with Graves' ophthalmopathy. The V call is TRBV11-3, the J call TRBJ2-6; unclear D gene. The CDR3 sequence is CASSLALPWSGANVLTF. The CDR3 coding sequence is TGTGCCAGCAGCTTAGCCCTTCCGTGGTCTGGGGCCAACGTCCTGACTTTC.